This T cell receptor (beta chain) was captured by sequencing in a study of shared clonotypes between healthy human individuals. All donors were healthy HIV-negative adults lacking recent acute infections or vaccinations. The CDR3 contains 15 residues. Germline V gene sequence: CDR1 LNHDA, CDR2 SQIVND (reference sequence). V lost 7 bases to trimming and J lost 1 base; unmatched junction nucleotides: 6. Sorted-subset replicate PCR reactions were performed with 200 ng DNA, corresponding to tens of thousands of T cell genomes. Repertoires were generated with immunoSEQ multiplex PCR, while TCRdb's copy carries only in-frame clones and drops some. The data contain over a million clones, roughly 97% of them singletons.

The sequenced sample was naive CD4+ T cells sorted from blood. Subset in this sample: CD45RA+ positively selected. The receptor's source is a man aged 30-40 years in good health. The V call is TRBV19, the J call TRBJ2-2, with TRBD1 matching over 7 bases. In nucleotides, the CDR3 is TGTGCCAGTATCCCGGACAGGCTGAACACCGGGGAGCTGTTTTTT. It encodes CASIPDRLNTGELFF.